Following are 3 T cell receptor beta chains from one sample sequenced in a study of CD8+ T cells in alopecia areata. Investigators isolated RNA and reverse transcribed it into cDNA to act as the sequencing template. The data were produced by immunoSEQ multiplex PCR, yet TCRdb's version contains in-frame clones alone and is incomplete. The sample includes approximately 120,000 clones, about 50% of them seen just once. The sequenced sample consisted of NKG2D-low CD8+ T cells sorted from blood. The receptors come from a human donor with alopecia areata.

The V gene is TRBV2, the J gene TRBJ2-5; D is unclear. V lost 11 bases, J lost 5 bases, and 9 bases lay in between. The CDR3 runs to 10 residues. Germline V gene lookup returns CDR1 SNHLY and CDR2 FYNNEI. The CDR3 DNA is TGTGCCGTTTCTCGGGAGACCCAGTACTTC. It is translated as CAVSRETQYF.

CDR3 amino acids: CASSFTSGTSYEQYF. CDR3 coding DNA: TGCGCCAGCAGCTTTACTAGCGGGACCTCCTACGAGCAGTACTTC. V and J are TRBV5-1 and TRBJ2-7; 10 nucleotides line up with TRBD2. The J segment lost 0 bases and the V segment lost 2 bases, leaving 2 bases of the junction unmatched. The germline V gene encodes CDR1 SGHRS and CDR2 YFSETQ. CDR3 length: 15 amino acids.

The rearrangement links TRBV29-1 to TRBJ2-1; a weak D match, TRBD2 (6 bases). The CDR3 is 14 amino acids. V dropped 3 bases and J dropped 9 bases, with 18 bases sitting between them. From germline, CDR1 is SQVTM and CDR2 ANQGSEA. CDR3 sequence (DNA): TGCAGCGTTGACCTTTGGGACTCCGGCGGTGAGCAGTTCTTC. As protein: CSVDLWDSGGEQFF.